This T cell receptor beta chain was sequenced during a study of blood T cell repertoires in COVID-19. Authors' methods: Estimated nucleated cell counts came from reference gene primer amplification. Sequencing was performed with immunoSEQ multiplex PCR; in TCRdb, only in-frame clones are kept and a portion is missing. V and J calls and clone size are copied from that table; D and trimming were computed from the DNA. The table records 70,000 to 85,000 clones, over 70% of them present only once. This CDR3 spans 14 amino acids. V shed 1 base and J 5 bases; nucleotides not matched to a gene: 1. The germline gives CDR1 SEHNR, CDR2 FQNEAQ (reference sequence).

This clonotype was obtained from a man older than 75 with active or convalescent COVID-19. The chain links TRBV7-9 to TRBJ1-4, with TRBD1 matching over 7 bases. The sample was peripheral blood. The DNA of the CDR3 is TGTGCCAGCAGCTTAGTAGGGGGCAATGAAAAACTGTTTTTT. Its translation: CASSLVGGNEKLFF.